This TCR beta chain was retrieved from a study of OX40 agonist ivuxolimab in advanced cancers. Some clones are missing from TCRdb's copy, which holds only in-frame ones; the method was immunoSEQ multiplex PCR. The table lists 55,000 to 65,000 clones, 75% to 95% of them singletons, with about 0.44% in the top ten. About this clone: Its cognate antigen is unknown.

Overall study results and limits: Both blood CD4+ and CD8+ T cells showed clonal growth by week 6 at 0.1 to 3.0 mg/kg.

V lost 3 bases to trimming and J lost 2 bases, with 14 bases between them. CDR1 and CDR2 from the germline V gene are ENHRY and SYGVKD. The CDR3 contains 15 residues. This receptor was identified in an adult with an advanced solid tumor such as melanoma, head and neck, liver or kidney cancer. Sequencing was performed on CD4+ or CD8+ T cells sorted from blood, taken in a trial of the OX40 agonist ivuxolimab. The chain is built from TRBV10-3 and TRBJ2-7; the D is unclear. The CDR3, as DNA: TGTGCCATCAGTGACGTGGGTTGGGTAACCTACGAGCAGTACTTC. Amino acids: CAISDVGWVTYEQYF.